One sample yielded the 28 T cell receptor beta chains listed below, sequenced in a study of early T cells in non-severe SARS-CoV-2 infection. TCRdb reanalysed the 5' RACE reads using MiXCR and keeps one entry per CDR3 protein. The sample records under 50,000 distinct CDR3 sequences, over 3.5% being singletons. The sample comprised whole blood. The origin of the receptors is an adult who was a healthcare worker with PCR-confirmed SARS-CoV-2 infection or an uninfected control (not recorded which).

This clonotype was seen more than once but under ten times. The CDR3 sequence: CSARGTLSRLTKNIQYF. The CDR3 DNA reads as TGCAGTGCTAGGGGTACATTGAGCCGACTGACCAAAAACATTCAGTACTTC. The rearrangement uses TRBV20-1 and TRBJ2-4; no clear D gene. Germline CDR1 and CDR2: DFQATT and SNEGSKA (reference sequence). V gave up 3 bases and J gave up 2 bases, with 20 bases separating them. CDR3 size: 17 residues.

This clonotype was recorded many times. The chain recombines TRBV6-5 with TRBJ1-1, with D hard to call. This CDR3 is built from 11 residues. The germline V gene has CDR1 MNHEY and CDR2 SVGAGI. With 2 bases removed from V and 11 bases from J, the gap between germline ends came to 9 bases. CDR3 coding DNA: TGTGCCAGCAGTTACGGTGCGCGGGCTTTCTTT. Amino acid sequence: CASSYGARAFF.

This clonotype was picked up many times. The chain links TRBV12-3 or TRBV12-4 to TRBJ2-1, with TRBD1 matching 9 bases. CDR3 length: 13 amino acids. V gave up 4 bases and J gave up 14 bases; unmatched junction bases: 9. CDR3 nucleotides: TGTGCCAGCAGTTCCCAACAGGGGGCGGGGAAGTTCTTC. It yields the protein CASSSQQGAGKFF.

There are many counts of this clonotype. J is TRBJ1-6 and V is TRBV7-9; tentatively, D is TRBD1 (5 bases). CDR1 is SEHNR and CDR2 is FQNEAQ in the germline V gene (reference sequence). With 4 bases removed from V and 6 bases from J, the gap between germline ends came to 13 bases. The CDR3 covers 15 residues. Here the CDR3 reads CASSSPRDGNSPLHF. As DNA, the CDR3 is TGTGCCAGCAGCTCCCCCCGGGACGGTAATTCACCCCTCCACTTT. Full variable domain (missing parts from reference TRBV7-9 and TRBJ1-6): DTGVSQNPRHKITKRGQNVTFRCDPISEHNRLYWYRQTLGQGPEFLTYFQNEAQLEKSRLLSDRFSAERPKGSFSTLEIQRTEQGDSAMYLCASSSPRDGNSPLHFGNGTRLTVT.

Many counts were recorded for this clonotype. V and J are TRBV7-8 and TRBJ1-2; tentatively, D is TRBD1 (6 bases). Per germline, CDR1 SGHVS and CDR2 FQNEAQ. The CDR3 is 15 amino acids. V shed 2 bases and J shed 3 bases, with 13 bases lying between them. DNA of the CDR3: TGTGCCAGCAGCTTATGGGCAGGGGCGGACTATGGCTACACCTTC. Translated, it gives CASSLWAGADYGYTF.

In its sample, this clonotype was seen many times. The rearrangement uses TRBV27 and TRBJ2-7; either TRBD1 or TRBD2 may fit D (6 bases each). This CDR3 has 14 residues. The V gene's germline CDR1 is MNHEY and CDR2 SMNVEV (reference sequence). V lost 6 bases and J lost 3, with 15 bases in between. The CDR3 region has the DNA TGTGCCAGCAGCCCCCGCGGGACATACTACGAGCAGTACTTC. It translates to CASSPRGTYYEQYF.

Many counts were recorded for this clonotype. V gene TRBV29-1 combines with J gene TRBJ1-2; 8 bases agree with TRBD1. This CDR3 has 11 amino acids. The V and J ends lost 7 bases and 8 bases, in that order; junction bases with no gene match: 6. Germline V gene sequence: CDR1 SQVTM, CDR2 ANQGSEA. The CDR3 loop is CSAQGADGYTF. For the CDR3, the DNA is TGCAGCGCCCAGGGGGCAGACGGCTACACCTTC.

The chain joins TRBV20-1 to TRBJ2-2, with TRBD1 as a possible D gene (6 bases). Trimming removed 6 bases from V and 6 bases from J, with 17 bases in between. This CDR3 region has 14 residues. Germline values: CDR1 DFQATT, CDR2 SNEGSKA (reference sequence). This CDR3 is CSASGRGKPGELFF. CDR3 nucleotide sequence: TGCAGTGCCTCCGGCAGGGGAAAGCCCGGGGAGCTGTTTTTT.

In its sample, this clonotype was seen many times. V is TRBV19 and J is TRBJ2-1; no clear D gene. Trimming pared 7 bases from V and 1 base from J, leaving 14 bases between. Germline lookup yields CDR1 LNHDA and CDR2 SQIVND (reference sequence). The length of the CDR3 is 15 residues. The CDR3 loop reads CASKGYTGSYNEQFF. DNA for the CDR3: TGTGCCAGTAAGGGTTACACCGGGTCCTACAATGAGCAGTTCTTC.

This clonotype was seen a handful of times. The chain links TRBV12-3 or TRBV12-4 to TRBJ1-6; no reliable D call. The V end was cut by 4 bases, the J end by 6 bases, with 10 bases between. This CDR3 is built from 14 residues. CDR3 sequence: CASSYQTVNSPLHF. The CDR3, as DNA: TGTGCCAGCAGTTACCAGACTGTTAATTCACCCCTCCACTTT.

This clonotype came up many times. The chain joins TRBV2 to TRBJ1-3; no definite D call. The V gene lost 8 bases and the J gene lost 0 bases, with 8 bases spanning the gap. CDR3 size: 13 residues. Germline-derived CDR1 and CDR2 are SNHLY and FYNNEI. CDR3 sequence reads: CASSGFSGNTIYF. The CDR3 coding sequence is TGTGCCAGCTCGGGGTTCTCTGGAAACACCATATATTTT.

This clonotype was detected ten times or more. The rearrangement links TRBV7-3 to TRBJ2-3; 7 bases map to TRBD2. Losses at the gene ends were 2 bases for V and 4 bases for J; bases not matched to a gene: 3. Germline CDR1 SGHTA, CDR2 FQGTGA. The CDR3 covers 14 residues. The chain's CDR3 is CASSLAGVPDTQYF. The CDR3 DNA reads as TGTGCCAGCAGCTTAGCGGGGGTCCCAGATACGCAGTATTTT.

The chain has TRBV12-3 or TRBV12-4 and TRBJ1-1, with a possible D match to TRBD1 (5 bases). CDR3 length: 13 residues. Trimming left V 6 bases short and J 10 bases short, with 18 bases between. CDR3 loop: CASRFGTPGGAFF. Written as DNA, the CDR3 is TGTGCCAGCAGATTCGGGACCCCAGGAGGAGCTTTCTTT.

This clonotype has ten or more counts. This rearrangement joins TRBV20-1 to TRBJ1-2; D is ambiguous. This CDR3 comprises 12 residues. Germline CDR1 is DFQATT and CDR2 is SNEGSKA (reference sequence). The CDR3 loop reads CSERVGDYGYTF. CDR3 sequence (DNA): TGCAGCGAAAGGGTCGGTGACTATGGCTACACCTTC.

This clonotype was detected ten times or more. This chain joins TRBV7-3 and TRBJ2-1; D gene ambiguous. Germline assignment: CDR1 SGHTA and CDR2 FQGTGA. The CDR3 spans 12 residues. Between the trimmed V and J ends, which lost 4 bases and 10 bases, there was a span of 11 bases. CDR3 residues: CASSSYKGEQFF. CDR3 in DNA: TGTGCCAGCAGCTCCTACAAGGGAGAGCAGTTCTTC. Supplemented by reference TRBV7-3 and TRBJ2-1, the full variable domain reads GAGVSQTPSNKVTEKGKYVELRCDPISGHTALYWYRQSLGQGPEFLIYFQGTGAADDSGLPNDRFFAVRPEGSVSTLKIQRTERGDSAVYLCASSSYKGEQFFGPGTRLTVL.

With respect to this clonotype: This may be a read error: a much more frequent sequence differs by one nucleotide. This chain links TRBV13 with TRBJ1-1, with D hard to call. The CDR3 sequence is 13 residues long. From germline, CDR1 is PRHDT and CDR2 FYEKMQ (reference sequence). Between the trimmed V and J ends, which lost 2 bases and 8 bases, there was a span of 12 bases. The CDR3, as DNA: TGTGCCAGCAGCTTAATGCGGCTTTGGGAAGCTTTCTTT. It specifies CASSLMRLWEAFF.

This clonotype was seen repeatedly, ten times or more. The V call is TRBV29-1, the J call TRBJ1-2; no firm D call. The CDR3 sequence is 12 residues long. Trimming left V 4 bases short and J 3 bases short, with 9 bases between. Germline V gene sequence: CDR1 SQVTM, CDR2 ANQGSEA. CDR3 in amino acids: CSVVDDYYGYTF. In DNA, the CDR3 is TGCAGCGTTGTGGATGACTACTATGGCTACACCTTC.

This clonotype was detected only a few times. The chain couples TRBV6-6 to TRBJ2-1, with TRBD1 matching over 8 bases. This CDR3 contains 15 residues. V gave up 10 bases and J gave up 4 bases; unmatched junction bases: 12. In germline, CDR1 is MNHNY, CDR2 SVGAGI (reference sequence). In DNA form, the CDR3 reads TGTGCCACAGTCAGGGCAGGGGGCCCTTACAATGAGCAGTTCTTC. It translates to CATVRAGGPYNEQFF.

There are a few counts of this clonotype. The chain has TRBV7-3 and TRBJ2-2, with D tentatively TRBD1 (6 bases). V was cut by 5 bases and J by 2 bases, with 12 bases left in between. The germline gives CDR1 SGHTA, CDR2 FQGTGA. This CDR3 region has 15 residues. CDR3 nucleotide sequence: TGTGCCAGCAGCGAAGACAGGTCCAACACCGGGGAGCTGTTTTTT. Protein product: CASSEDRSNTGELFF.

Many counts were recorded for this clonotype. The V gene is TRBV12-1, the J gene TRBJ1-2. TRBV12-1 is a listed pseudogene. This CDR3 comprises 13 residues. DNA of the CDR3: TGTGCCAGCAGCTCGTGTGTCGTCTATGGCTACACCTTC. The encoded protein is CASSSCVVYGYTF.

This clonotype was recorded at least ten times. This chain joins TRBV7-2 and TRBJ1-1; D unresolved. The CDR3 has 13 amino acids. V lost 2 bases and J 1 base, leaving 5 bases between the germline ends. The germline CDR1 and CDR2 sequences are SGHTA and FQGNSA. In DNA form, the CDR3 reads TGTGCCAGCAGCTTACGGGGGAACACTGAAGCTTTCTTT. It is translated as CASSLRGNTEAFF.

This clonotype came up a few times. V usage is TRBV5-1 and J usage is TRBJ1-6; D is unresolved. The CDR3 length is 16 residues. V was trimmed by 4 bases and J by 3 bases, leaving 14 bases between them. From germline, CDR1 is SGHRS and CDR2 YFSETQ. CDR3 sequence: CASSPRQPDYNSPLHF. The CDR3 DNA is TGCGCCAGCAGCCCCCGTCAGCCCGACTATAATTCACCCCTCCACTTT.

The CDR3 here is CASSIAGQMNEKLFF. CDR3 nucleotide sequence: TGTGCCAGTAGTATAGCGGGACAGATGAATGAAAAACTGTTTTTT. The rearrangement uses TRBV19 and TRBJ1-4, with 7 bases that match TRBD1. With V trimmed by 1 base and J by 5 bases, 4 bases remained unmatched. Germline CDR1 and CDR2: LNHDA and SQIVND (reference sequence). The CDR3 extends over 15 amino acids. Complete variable domain (other parts from reference TRBV19 and TRBJ1-4): DGGITQSPKYLFRKEGQNVTLSCEQNLNHDAMYWYRQDPGQGLRLIYYSQIVNDFQKGDIAEGYSVSREKKESFPLTVTSAQKNPTAFYLCASSIAGQMNEKLFFGSGTQLSVL.

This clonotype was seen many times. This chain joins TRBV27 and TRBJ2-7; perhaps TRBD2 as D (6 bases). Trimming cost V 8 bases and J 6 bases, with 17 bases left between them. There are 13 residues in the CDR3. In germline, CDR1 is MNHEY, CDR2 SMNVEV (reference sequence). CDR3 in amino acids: CASCRNLGGEQYF. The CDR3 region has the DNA TGTGCCAGCTGTCGCAATTTGGGGGGCGAGCAGTACTTC.

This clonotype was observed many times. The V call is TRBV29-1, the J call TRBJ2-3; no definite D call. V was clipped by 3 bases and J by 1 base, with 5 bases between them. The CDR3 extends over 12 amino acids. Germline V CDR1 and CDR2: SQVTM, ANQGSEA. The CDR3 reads CSVDPGTDTQYF. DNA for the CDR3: TGCAGCGTTGACCCAGGCACAGATACGCAGTATTTT.

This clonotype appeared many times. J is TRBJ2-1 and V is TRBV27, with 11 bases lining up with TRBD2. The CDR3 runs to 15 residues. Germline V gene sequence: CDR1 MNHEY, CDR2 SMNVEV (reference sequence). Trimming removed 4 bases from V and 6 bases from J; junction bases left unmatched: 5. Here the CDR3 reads CASSSLAGGINEQFF. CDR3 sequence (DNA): TGTGCCAGCAGTTCCTTAGCGGGAGGGATCAATGAGCAGTTCTTC.

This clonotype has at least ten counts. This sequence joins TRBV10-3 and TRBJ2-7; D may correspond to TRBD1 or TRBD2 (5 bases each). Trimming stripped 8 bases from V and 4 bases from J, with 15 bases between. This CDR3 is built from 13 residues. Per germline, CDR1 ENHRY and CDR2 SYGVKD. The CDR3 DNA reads TGTGCCATCGGGACCCCGGGTCTGTACGAGCAGTACTTC. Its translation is CAIGTPGLYEQYF.

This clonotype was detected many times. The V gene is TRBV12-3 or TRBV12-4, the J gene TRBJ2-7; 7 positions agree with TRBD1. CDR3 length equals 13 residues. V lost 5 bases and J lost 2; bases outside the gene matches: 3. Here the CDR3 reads CASSEQGTYEQYF. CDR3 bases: TGTGCCAGCAGTGAACAGGGGACCTACGAGCAGTACTTC.